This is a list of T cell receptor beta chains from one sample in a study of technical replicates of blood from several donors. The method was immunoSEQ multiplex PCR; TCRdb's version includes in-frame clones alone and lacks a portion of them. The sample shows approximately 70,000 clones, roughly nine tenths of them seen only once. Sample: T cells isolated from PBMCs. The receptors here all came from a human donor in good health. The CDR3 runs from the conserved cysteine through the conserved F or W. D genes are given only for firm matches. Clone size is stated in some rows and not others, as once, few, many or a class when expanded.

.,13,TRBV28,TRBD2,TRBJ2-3,TGTGCCAGCAGTTTCGCTGGGGGGGAGGGGCAGTATTTT,CASSFAGGEGQYF
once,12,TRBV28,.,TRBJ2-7,TGTGCCAGCAGTTCCGGGTACTACGAGCAGTACTTC,CASSSGYYEQYF
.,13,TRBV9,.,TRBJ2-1,TGTGCCAGCAGCTTTGTTGACAGGCATGAGCAGTTCTTC,CASSFVDRHEQFF
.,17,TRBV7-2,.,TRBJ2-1,TGTGCCAGCAGCCCCCCCACCTCAGCGGAGTACTACAATGAGCAGTTCTTC,CASSPPTSAEYYNEQFF
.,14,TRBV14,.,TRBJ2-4,TGTGCCAGCAGCAGCCCTCTAGGAGGATACATTCAGTACTTC,CASSSPLGGYIQYF
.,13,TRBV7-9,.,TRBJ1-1,TGTGCCAGCAGCCCTAGCCTGGGCACTGAAGCTTTCTTT,CASSPSLGTEAFF
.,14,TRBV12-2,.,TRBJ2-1,TGTGCAAGTCGCTTATCCGCTCTAGAGAATGAGCAGTTCTTC,CASRLSALENEQFF
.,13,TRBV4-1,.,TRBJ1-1,TGCGCCAGCAGCCCCGGACAGAACACTGAAGCTTTCTTT,CASSPGQNTEAFF
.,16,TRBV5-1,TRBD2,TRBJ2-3,TGCGCCAGCAGCTTGGTGGGACTAGCGATATCAGATACGCAGTATTTT,CASSLVGLAISDTQYF
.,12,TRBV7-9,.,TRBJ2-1,TGTGCCAGCAGCTTCCGTTACAATGAGCAGTTCTTC,CASSFRYNEQFF
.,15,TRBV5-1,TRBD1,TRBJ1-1,TGCGCCAGCAGCTTAGCACAGGGGCAGGGGACTGAAGCTTTCTTT,CASSLAQGQGTEAFF
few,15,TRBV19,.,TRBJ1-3,TGTGCCAGTAGTCTTCAAGGGGACTCTGGAAACACCATATATTTT,CASSLQGDSGNTIYF
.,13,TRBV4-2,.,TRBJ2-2,TGTGCCAGCAGGACACAGGGCACCGGGGAGCTGTTTTTT,CASRTQGTGELFF
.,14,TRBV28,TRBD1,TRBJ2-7,TGTGCCAGCAGGGGGACAGGGGGCCTCGACGAGCAGTACTTC,CASRGTGGLDEQYF
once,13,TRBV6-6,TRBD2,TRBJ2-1,TGTGCAAGCAGCGGGAGCGGAATTAATGAGCAGTTCTTC,CASSGSGINEQFF
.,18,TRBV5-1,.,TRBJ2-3,TGCGCCAGCAGCTTGGCCTTTGCGGGGAGGTCATTCATAGATACGCAGTATTTT,CASSLAFAGRSFIDTQYF
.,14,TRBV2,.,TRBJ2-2,TGTGCCAGCAGTGACAGGCCAAACACCGGGGAGCTGTTTTTT,CASSDRPNTGELFF
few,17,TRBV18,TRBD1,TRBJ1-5,TGTGCCAGCTCACCATCAGGGGGCGCCGGGGGGAATCAGCCCCAGCATTTT,CASSPSGGAGGNQPQHF
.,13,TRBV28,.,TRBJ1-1,TGTGCCAGCAGTGTAGGGGGAGACACTGAAGCTTTCTTT,CASSVGGDTEAFF
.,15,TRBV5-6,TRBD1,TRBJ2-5,TGTGCCAGCAGCCCCCGGGACAGGGTACGAGAGACCCAGTACTTC,CASSPRDRVRETQYF
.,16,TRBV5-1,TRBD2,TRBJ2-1,TGCGCCAGCAGCTTGATGGCTAGCGGAACATACAATGAGCAGTTCTTC,CASSLMASGTYNEQFF
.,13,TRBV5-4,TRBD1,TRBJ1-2,TGTGCCAGCAGCTCTGGACAGGACTATGGCTACACCTTC,CASSSGQDYGYTF
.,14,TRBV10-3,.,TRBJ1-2,TGTGCCATCAGTGAGAGGGGAACGGACTATGGCTACACCTTC,CAISERGTDYGYTF